This is a list of T cell receptor beta chains from one sample in a study of a mutant IDH1 vaccine in newly diagnosed glioma. Clones were sequenced by immunoSEQ multiplex PCR, and TCRdb holds only the in-frame ones, with some missing. This sample has tens of thousands of clones, with more than 75% found just once. The antigens of these receptors remain unknown. The starting material was PBMCs, obtained from a glioma patient whose treatment included an IDH1 peptide vaccine. The source of these receptors is a man under 40 with glioma. The CDR3 runs from the conserved cysteine through the conserved F or W. D genes are given only for firm matches.

j_call	v_call	d_call	cdr3_aa
TRBJ2-2	TRBV2	-	CASSLTPNTGELFF
TRBJ2-2	TRBV11-3	-	CASSNLNAGELFF
TRBJ1-1	TRBV29-1	-	CSVRENTEAFF
TRBJ1-1	TRBV27	TRBD1	CASSRWGQTLNTEAFF
TRBJ2-7	TRBV6-6	-	CASSYTRDAYEQYF
TRBJ1-3	TRBV6-1	-	CASSEGFYSGNTIYF
TRBJ1-4	TRBV6-6	-	CASSGREKNEKLFF
TRBJ2-2	TRBV7-6	TRBD1	CASSLVGTGSTGELFF
TRBJ1-1	TRBV27	-	CASSWTVMNTEAFF
TRBJ1-1	TRBV5-1	-	CASGSGQNTEAFF
TRBJ2-3	TRBV29-1	TRBD2	CSVAGTSGNTDTQYF
TRBJ2-3	TRBV7-9	TRBD2	CATRGEGKGFTDTQYF
TRBJ1-2	TRBV5-4	-	CASTRTADYGYTF
TRBJ2-7	TRBV27	TRBD1	CASSHDPGQRLDEQYF
TRBJ2-5	TRBV7-9	TRBD1	CASSPRDRAGETQYF
TRBJ2-3	TRBV15	-	CATSRASGTQYF
TRBJ2-7	TRBV10-3	TRBD2	CASREGAGVRSSGF
TRBJ2-3	TRBV4-1	TRBD2	CASSPSASGRGGTQYF
TRBJ1-2	TRBV9	TRBD1	CASRDLTGGGIFYGYTF
TRBJ2-2	TRBV9	TRBD2	CASSELAGSTGELFF
TRBJ2-5	TRBV5-1	TRBD2	CASSLSTSGSGYLETQYF
TRBJ1-1	TRBV7-8	TRBD1	CASSPGQGRRNTEAFF
TRBJ2-1	TRBV4-1	TRBD1	CASSPRDRPYNEQFF
TRBJ1-4	TRBV29-1	TRBD1	CSVSLRGLNEKLFF
TRBJ2-2	TRBV2	-	CASSEAARANTGELFF
TRBJ1-5	TRBV7-9	-	CASSLVGAGTNQPQHF
TRBJ1-4	TRBV30	-	CAWSGQSNEKLFF
TRBJ1-2	TRBV15	TRBD1	CATSPTRDRGPEGYTF